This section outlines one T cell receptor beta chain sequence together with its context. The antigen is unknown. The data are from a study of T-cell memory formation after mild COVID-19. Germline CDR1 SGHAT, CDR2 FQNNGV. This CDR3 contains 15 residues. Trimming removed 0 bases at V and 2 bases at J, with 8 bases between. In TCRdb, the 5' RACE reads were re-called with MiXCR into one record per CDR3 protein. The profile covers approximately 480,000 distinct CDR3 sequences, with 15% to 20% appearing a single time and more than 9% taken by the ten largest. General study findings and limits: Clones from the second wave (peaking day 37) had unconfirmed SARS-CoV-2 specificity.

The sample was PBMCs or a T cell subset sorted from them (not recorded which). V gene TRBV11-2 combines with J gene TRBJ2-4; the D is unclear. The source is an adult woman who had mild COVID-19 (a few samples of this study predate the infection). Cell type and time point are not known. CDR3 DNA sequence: TGTGCCAGCAGCTTAGAGGCTGGGACCAAAAACATTCAGTACTTC. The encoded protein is CASSLEAGTKNIQYF.